A selection of T cell receptor beta chains follows, all from one sample in a study of T cell changes during pregnancy in multiple sclerosis. This table comes from immunoSEQ multiplex PCR, and its TCRdb copy is limited to in-frame clones, with some not included. The repertoire holds about 66,000 clones, 90% seen once, with 1.5% in the top ten. Sequences were derived from peripheral blood, sampled in the third trimester of pregnancy. These receptors were taken from a female donor with multiple sclerosis, enrolled in a pregnancy study. Each CDR3 is given with its conserved first and last residue. A D gene is named only where the DNA matches it firmly. Size is omitted from some rows. Given values are once, few, many or a class for expanded clones.

j_gene,abundance,v_gene,d_gene,CDR3nt,CDR3aa
TRBJ1-2,.,TRBV2,.,TGTGCCGCTACGGAGACAGTCGCAAACTATGGCTACACCTTC,CAATETVANYGYTF
TRBJ1-1,.,TRBV19,.,TGTGCCAGTAGAGGGACACAGAACACTGAAGCTTTCTTT,CASRGTQNTEAFF
TRBJ1-2,.,TRBV7-9,TRBD1,TGTGCCAGCAGCTTAGGGACAGGGGTGTACACCTTC,CASSLGTGVYTF
TRBJ2-3,.,TRBV11-2,TRBD2,TGTGCCAGCACCCCATCTAGCGGGAGAGTGGATACGCAGTATTTT,CASTPSSGRVDTQYF
TRBJ2-4,.,TRBV11-2,.,TGTGCCAGCAGCTTAGTGTCGGGAGCCAAAAACATTCAGTACTTC,CASSLVSGAKNIQYF
TRBJ2-7,.,TRBV14,TRBD2,TGTGCCAGCAGCCGACGAAGGACTAGCGGGGGGGCCGTAGTTGTCTACGAGCAGTACTTC,CASSRRRTSGGAVVVYEQYF
TRBJ1-3,few,TRBV9,TRBD1,TGTGCCAGCAGCGATGGGACAGCTGGAAACACCATATATTTT,CASSDGTAGNTIYF
TRBJ2-7,.,TRBV5-1,TRBD2,TGCGCCAGCAGCACTCGCCAGGGAGCGGGAGGCGAGCAGTACTTC,CASSTRQGAGGEQYF
TRBJ1-3,.,TRBV30,TRBD1,TGTGCCTGGAGGAGAGGACAGGGATCAGGAAACACCATATATTTT,CAWRRGQGSGNTIYF
TRBJ1-5,.,TRBV15,.,TGTGCCACCAGCTCCTTTTGGAGGGGCAATCAGCCCCAGCATTTT,CATSSFWRGNQPQHF
TRBJ1-2,.,TRBV6-5,TRBD1,TGTGCCAGCAGTTACTCGAGAGGGGGCGGTGGCTACACCTTC,CASSYSRGGGGYTF
TRBJ1-2,once,TRBV28,.,TGTGCCAGCAGGTCAAGCCAGGTTAACTATGGCTACACCTTC,CASRSSQVNYGYTF
TRBJ1-5,.,TRBV5-1,.,TGCGCCAGCAGCCCCGAGGGGGGGTCGGGCAATCAGCCCCAGCATTTT,CASSPEGGSGNQPQHF
TRBJ1-2,.,TRBV7-8,.,TGTGCCAGCAGCAAGGAGCTCCATTCAGGGGAGTATGGCTACACCTTC,CASSKELHSGEYGYTF
TRBJ1-1,.,TRBV5-1,.,TGCGCCAGCAGCTCGGTCGGGAACACTGAAGCTTTCTTT,CASSSVGNTEAFF
TRBJ1-1,once,TRBV19,.,TGTGCCAGTAGTATATCGGTAGAGCTGAACACTGAAGCTTTCTTT,CASSISVELNTEAFF
TRBJ2-7,once,TRBV6-1,.,TGTGCCAGCAGTGCCTATATGCGGAGTTTCCCCTACGAGCAGTACTTC,CASSAYMRSFPYEQYF
TRBJ2-1,.,TRBV4-2,TRBD1,TGTGCCAGCAGCCAAGGTGAGGGGGCTGTGGCCTACAATGAGCAGTTCTTC,CASSQGEGAVAYNEQFF
TRBJ1-1,.,TRBV19,.,TGTGCCAGTAGTATAGGACAGATGAACACTGAAGCTTTCTTT,CASSIGQMNTEAFF
TRBJ2-2,.,TRBV7-9,.,TGTGCCAGCAGCTTAGTGGCGGGATCCGGGGAGCTGTTTTTT,CASSLVAGSGELFF
TRBJ1-6,.,TRBV13,.,TGTGCCAGCAGCTTATGGCGAGGGCCGAGTAATTCACCCCTCCACTTT,CASSLWRGPSNSPLHF
TRBJ1-5,.,TRBV7-9,TRBD1,TGTGCCAGCAGCTTGGGACAGGGGAAAAATCAGCCCCAGCATTTT,CASSLGQGKNQPQHF
TRBJ1-2,.,TRBV29-1,TRBD1,TGCAGCGTCGCCGACAGGGGGGGTGGCTACACCTTC,CSVADRGGGYTF
TRBJ2-3,once,TRBV5-4,TRBD1,TGTGCCAGCAGCAAAGTAGGACAGGGGAACACAGATACGCAGTATTTT,CASSKVGQGNTDTQYF
TRBJ2-5,.,TRBV7-2,.,TGTGCCAGCAGGGAGACGGGGACCCAGTACTTC,CASRETGTQYF
TRBJ2-5,.,TRBV7-2,.,TGTGCCAGCAGCTTAGGGTGGAGCATGGAGACCCAGTACTTC,CASSLGWSMETQYF
TRBJ2-7,.,TRBV6-6,.,TGTGCCAGCACTCATGGAGGTTACGAGCAGTACTTC,CASTHGGYEQYF
TRBJ2-2,few,TRBV7-9,.,TGTGCCAGCAGCTTAGGGCATGCTGTAACCGGGGAGCTGTTTTTT,CASSLGHAVTGELFF
TRBJ2-7,.,TRBV9,TRBD1,TGTGCCAGCAGCGGTGGACAGGGGCTCCCCTACGAGCAGTACTTC,CASSGGQGLPYEQYF
TRBJ2-2,.,TRBV10-3,.,TGTGCCATCAGTGATACCCCGAGGAACACCGGGGAGCTGTTTTTT,CAISDTPRNTGELFF
TRBJ2-3,.,TRBV7-8,TRBD2,TGTGCCAGCAGCTTATTTCCGGGGGGGCCTACTAGCACAGATACGCAGTATTTT,CASSLFPGGPTSTDTQYF
TRBJ2-1,.,TRBV6-6,.,TGTGCCAGCAGTGCGATTCAAGGGGGCAATGAGCAGTTCTTC,CASSAIQGGNEQFF
TRBJ2-2,.,TRBV6-5,.,TGTGCCAGCAGTTGGAGTGCGAACACCGGGGAGCTGTTTTTT,CASSWSANTGELFF
TRBJ2-3,.,TRBV19,.,TGTGCCAGTTCCTCTGGGTGGCGTCGGGGGGATACGCAGTATTTT,CASSSGWRRGDTQYF
TRBJ2-5,.,TRBV5-3,TRBD2,TGTGCCAGAAGCGGCCCCCCTAGCGGGCCCCTAGACGGAGAGACCCAGTACTTC,CARSGPPSGPLDGETQYF
TRBJ2-2,.,TRBV10-1,TRBD1,TGCGCCAGCAGTGACGATCGGGACAGTTACACCGGGGAGCTGTTTTTT,CASSDDRDSYTGELFF
TRBJ1-1,once,TRBV2,.,TGTGCCAGCAGGGGTTTAAAAAGGGGGTGGAACACTGAAGCTTTCTTT,CASRGLKRGWNTEAFF
TRBJ1-1,few,TRBV9,.,TGTGCCAGCAGCGTAGCCAGGGGGAACACTGAAGCTTTCTTT,CASSVARGNTEAFF
TRBJ2-7,.,TRBV6-1,.,TGTGCCAGCAGTGAAGCCGGGGTGCACTACGAGCAGTACTTC,CASSEAGVHYEQYF
TRBJ1-1,once,TRBV19,.,TGTGCCAGTAGTATAGCCATGAACACTGAAGCTTTCTTT,CASSIAMNTEAFF
TRBJ1-6,.,TRBV6-6,TRBD1,TGTGCCAGCAGTTACTCGGGCAGGGGGAAGCGTTCACCCCTCCACTTT,CASSYSGRGKRSPLHF
TRBJ2-7,.,TRBV5-6,.,TGTGCCAGCAGCTTGGGGCAGGGTAGATACGAGCAGTACTTC,CASSLGQGRYEQYF
TRBJ2-2,once,TRBV11-3,.,TGTGCCAGCAGCTTGGACAGAAGACCGAACACCGGGGAGCTGTTTTTT,CASSLDRRPNTGELFF
TRBJ1-2,.,TRBV5-1,.,TGCGCCAGCAGGCCAGGGGAATATAATGGCTACACCTTC,CASRPGEYNGYTF
TRBJ1-4,.,TRBV7-9,TRBD1,TGTGCCAGCAGCTTAGGCGACAGGGTTGCTAATGAAAAACTGTTTTTT,CASSLGDRVANEKLFF
TRBJ2-2,.,TRBV5-1,.,TGCGCCAGCAGTTTGGAGGGGCCCGGGGAGCTGTTTTTT,CASSLEGPGELFF
TRBJ1-3,.,TRBV10-1,.,TGCGCCAGCAGTGACCAGGGTGGAAACACCATATATTTT,CASSDQGGNTIYF
TRBJ2-3,.,TRBV4-3,TRBD2,TGCGCCAGCAGCCAAGATAGCGGGGGGGCGGGAGATACGCAGTATTTT,CASSQDSGGAGDTQYF
TRBJ2-5,.,TRBV6-5,TRBD2,TGTGCCAGCAGTTCCGGACTAGCGGAAGAGACCCAGTACTTC,CASSSGLAEETQYF